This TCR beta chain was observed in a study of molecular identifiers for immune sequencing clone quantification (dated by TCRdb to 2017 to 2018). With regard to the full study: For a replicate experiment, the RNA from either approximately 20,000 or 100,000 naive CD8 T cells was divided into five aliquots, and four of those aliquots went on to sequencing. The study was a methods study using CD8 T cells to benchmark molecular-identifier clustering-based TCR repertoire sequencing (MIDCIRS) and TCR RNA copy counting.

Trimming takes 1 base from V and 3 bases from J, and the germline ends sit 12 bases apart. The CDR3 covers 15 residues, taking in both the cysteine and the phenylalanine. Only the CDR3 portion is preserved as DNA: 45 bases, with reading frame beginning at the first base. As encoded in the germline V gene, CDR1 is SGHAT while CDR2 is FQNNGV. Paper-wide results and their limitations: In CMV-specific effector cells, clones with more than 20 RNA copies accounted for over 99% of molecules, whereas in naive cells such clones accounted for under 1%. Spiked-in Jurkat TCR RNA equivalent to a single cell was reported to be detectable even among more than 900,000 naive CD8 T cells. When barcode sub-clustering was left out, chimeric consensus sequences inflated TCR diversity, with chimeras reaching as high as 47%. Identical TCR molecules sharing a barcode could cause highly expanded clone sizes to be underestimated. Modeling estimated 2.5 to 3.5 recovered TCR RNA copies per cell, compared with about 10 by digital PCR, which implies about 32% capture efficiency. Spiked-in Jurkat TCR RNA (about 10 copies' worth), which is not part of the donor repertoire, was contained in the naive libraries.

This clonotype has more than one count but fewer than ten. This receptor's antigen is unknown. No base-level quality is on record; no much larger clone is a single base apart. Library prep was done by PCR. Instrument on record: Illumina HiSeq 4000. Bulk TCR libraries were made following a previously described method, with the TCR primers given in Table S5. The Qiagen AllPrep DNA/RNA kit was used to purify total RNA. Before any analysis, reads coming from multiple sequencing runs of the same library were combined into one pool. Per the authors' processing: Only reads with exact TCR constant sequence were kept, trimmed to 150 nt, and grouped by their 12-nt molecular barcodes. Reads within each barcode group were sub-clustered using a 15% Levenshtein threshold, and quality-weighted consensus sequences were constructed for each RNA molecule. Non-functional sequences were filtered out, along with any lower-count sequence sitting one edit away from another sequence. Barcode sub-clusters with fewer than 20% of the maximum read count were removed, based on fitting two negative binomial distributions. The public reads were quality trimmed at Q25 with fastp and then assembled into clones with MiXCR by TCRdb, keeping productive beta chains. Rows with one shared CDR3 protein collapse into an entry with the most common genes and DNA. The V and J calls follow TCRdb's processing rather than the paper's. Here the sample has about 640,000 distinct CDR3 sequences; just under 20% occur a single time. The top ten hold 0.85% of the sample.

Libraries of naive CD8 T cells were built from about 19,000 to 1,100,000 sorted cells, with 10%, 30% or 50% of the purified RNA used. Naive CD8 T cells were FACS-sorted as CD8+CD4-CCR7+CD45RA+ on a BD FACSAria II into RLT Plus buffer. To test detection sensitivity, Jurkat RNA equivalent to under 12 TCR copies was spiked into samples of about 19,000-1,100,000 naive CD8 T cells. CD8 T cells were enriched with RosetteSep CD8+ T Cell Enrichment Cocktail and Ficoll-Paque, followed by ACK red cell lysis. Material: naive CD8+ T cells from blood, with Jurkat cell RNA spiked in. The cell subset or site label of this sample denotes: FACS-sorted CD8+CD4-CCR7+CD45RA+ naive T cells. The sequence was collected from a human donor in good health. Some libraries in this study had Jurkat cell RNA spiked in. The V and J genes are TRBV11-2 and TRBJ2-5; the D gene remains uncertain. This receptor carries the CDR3 CASSLGGQFEETQYF. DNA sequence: TGTGCCAGCAGCTTAGGTGGTCAGTTCGAAGAGACCCAGTACTTC.